The present TCR beta chain was sequenced within a study of T cell responses to AZD1222 COVID-19 vaccine. Study findings and constraints: Epitopes outside B.1.351 and B.1.1.7 mutated regions reportedly drew nearly half of spike TCRs.

Some clones are missing from TCRdb's copy, which holds only in-frame ones; the method was immunoSEQ multiplex PCR. The table has just under 95,000 clones, 86% seen once. A word on this clone: Its target is unknown.

V shed 1 base, J shed 7 bases, and the junction held 5 bases outside the gene matches. Germline V lookup: CDR1 SGHVS, CDR2 FQNEAQ. This CDR3 comprises 16 residues. The chain has TRBV7-8 and TRBJ2-1; 12 positions agree with TRBD2. The source of this sequence is an adult in good health. Sequences were derived from peripheral blood, sampled on day 0 of AZD1222 vaccination. The chain's CDR3 is CASSLVSSGRGNEQFF. Here the CDR3 DNA reads TGTGCCAGCAGCTTAGTATCTAGCGGGAGGGGTAATGAGCAGTTCTTC.